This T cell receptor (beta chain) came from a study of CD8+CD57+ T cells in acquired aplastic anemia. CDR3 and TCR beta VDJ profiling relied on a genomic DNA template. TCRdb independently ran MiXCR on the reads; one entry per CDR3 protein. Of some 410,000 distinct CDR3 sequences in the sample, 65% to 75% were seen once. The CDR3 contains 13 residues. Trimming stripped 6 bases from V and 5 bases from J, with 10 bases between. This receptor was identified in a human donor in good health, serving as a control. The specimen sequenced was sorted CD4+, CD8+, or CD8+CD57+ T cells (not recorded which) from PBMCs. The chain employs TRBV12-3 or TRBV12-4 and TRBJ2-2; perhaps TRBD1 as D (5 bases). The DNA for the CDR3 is TGTGCCAGCAGGCACTCAGGGACCGGGGAGCTGTTTTTT. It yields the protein CASRHSGTGELFF.